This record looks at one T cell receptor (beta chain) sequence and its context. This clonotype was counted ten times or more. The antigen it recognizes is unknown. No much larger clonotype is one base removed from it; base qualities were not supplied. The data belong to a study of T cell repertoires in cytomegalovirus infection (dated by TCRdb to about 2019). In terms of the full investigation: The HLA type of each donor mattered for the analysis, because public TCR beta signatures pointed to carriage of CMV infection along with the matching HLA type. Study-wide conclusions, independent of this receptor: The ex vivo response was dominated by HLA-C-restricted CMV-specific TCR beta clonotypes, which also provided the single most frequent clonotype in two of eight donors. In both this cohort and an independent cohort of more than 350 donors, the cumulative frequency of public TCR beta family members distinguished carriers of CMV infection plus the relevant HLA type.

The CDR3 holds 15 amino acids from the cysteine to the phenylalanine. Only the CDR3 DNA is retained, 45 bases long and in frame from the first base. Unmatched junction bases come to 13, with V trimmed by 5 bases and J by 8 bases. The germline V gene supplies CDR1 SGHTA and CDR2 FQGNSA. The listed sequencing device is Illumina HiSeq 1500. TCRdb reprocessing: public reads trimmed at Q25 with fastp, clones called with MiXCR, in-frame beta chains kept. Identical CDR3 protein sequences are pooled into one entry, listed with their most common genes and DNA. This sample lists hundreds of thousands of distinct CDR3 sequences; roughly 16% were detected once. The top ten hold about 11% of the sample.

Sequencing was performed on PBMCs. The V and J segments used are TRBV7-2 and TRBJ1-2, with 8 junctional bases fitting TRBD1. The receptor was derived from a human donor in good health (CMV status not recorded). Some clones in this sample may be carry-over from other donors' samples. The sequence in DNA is TGTGCCAGCAGCCCAGGACAGGGATCAAGATGGGGCTACACCTTC. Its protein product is CASSPGQGSRWGYTF. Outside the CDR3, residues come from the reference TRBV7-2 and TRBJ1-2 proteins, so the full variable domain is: GAGVSQSPSNKVTEKGKDVELRCDPISGHTALYWYRQSLGQGLEFLIYFQGNSAPDKSGLPSDRFSAERTGGSVSTLTIQRTQQEDSAVYLCASSPGQGSRWGYTFGSGTRLTVV.